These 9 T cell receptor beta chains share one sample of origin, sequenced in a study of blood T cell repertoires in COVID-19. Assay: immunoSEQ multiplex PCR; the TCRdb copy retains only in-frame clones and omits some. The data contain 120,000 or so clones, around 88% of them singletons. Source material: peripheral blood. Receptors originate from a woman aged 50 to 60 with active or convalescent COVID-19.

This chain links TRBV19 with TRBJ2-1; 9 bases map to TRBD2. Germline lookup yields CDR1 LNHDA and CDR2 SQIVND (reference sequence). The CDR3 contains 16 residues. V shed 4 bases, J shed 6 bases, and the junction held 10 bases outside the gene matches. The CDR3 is CASSSPPAGGGNEQFF. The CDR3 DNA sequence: TGTGCCAGTAGTAGCCCCCCAGCGGGAGGAGGCAATGAGCAGTTCTTC.

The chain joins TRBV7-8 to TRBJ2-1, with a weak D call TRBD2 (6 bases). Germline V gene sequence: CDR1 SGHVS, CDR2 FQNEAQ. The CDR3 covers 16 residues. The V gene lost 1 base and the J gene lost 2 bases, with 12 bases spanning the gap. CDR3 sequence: CASSLGGGITYNEQFF. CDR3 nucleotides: TGTGCCAGCAGCTTAGGTGGCGGGATTACCTACAATGAGCAGTTCTTC.

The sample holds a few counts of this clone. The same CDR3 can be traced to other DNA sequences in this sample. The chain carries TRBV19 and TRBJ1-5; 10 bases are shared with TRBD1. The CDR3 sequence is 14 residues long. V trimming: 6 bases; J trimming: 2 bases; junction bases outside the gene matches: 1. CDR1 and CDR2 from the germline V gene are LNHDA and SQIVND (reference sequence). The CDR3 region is CASSGTGGNQPQHF. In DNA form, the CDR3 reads TGTGCCAGTAGCGGGACAGGGGGCAATCAGCCCCAGCATTTT.

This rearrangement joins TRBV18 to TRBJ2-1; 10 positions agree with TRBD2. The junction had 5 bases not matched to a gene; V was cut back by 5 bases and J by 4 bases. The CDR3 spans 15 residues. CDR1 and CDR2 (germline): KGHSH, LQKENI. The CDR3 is CASSVTSGPYNEQFF. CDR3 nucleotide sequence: TGTGCCAGCTCAGTGACTAGCGGGCCTTACAATGAGCAGTTCTTC.

The CDR3 bases are TGTGCCAGTAGTATCGTTGGGGACAGGGGGGGTCAGCCCCAGCATTTT. Amino acid sequence: CASSIVGDRGGQPQHF. This chain connects TRBV19 to TRBJ1-5, with 11 bases fitting TRBD1. Per germline, CDR1 LNHDA and CDR2 SQIVND (reference sequence). V lost 3 bases and J lost 6; bases outside the gene matches: 7. CDR3 length: 16 residues.

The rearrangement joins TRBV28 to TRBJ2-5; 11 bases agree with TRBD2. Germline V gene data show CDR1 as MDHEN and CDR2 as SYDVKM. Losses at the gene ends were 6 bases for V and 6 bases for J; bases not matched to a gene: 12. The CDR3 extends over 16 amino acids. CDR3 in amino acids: CASSSIGLAGWKTQYF. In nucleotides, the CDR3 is TGTGCCAGCAGCTCGATTGGACTAGCGGGTTGGAAGACCCAGTACTTC.

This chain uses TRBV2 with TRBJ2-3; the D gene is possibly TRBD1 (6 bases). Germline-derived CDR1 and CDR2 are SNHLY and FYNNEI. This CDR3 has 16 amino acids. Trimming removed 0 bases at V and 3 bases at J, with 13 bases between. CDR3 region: CASSEAAMDSTDTQYF. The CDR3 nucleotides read TGTGCCAGCAGTGAAGCCGCCATGGACAGTACAGATACGCAGTATTTT.

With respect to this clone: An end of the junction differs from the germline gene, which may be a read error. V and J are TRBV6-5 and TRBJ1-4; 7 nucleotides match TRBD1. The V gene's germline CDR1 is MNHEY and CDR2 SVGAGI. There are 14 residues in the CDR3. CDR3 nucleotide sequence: TGTGCCAGCAGTCCACAGGGGTCTAAGGAAAAACTGTTTTTT. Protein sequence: CASSPQGSKEKLFF.

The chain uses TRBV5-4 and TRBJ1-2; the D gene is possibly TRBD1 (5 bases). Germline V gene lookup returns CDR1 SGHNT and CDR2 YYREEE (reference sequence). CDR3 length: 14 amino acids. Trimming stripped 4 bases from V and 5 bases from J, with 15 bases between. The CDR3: CASSPLQGFYGYTF. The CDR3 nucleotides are TGTGCCAGCAGCCCTCTCCAGGGATTTTATGGCTACACCTTC.